This is a list of T cell receptor beta chains from one sample in a study of blood T cell repertoires in COVID-19. Libraries were prepared by immunoSEQ multiplex PCR; TCRdb keeps only in-frame clonotypes and omits some of them. The table lists some 31,000 clones, about 90% of them singletons. The sequenced sample consisted of peripheral blood. Every receptor here comes from a human donor with active COVID-19. The donor label of this sample is uncertain. The CDR3 runs from the conserved cysteine through the conserved F or W. D genes are given only for firm matches. Only part of the rows carry a size: once, few, many, or a class if the clone is expanded.

j_call v_call clone_size d_call cdr3_aa cdr3_nt
TRBJ2-2 TRBV4-3 . . CASSQLLSTGELFF TGCGCCAGCAGCCAACTACTATCAACCGGGGAGCTGTTTTTT
TRBJ2-2 TRBV19 . . CASTGAGELFF TGTGCCAGTACGGGGGCCGGGGAGCTGTTTTTT
TRBJ1-5 TRBV5-5 . . CASSHTPQVNQPQHF TGTGCCAGCAGCCACACCCCACAGGTCAATCAGCCCCAGCATTTT
TRBJ2-1 TRBV6-4 . TRBD2 CASREAAGGAYNEQFF TGTGCCAGCAGAGAGGCGGCGGGAGGGGCCTACAATGAGCAGTTCTTC
TRBJ2-1 TRBV7-6 once TRBD1 CASSPGTGWANEQFF TGTGCCAGCAGCCCAGGGACAGGGTGGGCCAATGAGCAGTTCTTC
TRBJ2-2 TRBV5-4 . . CASSSPGTGELFF TGTGCCAGCAGCTCCCCAGGCACGGGGGAGCTGTTTTTT
TRBJ1-1 TRBV6-5 . . CASSYLGITEAFF TGTGCCAGCAGTTATCTGGGCATCACTGAAGCTTTCTTT
TRBJ1-6 TRBV6-1 . TRBD1 CASSAGTGSSYNSPLHF TGTGCCAGCAGTGCCGGGACAGGGAGCTCCTATAATTCACCCCTCCACTTT
TRBJ2-7 TRBV9 once . CASSVDVNLFYEQYF TGTGCCAGCAGCGTAGACGTTAACCTATTCTACGAGCAGTACTTC
TRBJ2-1 TRBV18 . TRBD2 CASSPPGLVGKLSYNEQFF TGTGCCAGCTCACCACCGGGACTAGTTGGGAAGTTGTCCTACAATGAGCAGTTCTTC